This passage covers 22 T cell receptor beta chains from one sample sequenced in a study of radiation and T cells in renal cell carcinoma. Time point indicated: blood 2 weeks post-SBRT. Documented treatment: 15 Gy SBRT to primary tumor, nephrectomy 4 weeks later. This table comes from immunoSEQ multiplex PCR, and its TCRdb copy is limited to in-frame clones, with some not included. The data contain 60,000 to 80,000 clones, about 81% of them singletons. The starting material was blood, obtained from a patient whose treatment included radiotherapy and nephrectomy. The source of these receptors is a man between 60 and 75 years old with renal cell carcinoma.

This chain connects TRBV4-1 to TRBJ1-4; D remains ambiguous. Per germline, CDR1 MGHRA and CDR2 YSYEKL. The ends were cut back, 0 bases at V and 7 bases at J, with 3 bases in the middle. This CDR3 is built from 12 residues. This chain's CDR3 is CASSQDGEKLFF. The CDR3 region has the DNA TGCGCCAGCAGCCAAGACGGTGAAAAACTGTTTTTT.

The J gene is TRBJ1-1, the V gene TRBV7-2, with D tentatively TRBD1 (6 bases). The CDR3 has 16 residues. Germline V gene sequence: CDR1 SGHTA, CDR2 FQGNSA. Deletions cut 5 bases from V and 1 base from J, with 17 bases between. CDR3 DNA sequence: TGTGCCAGCAGCCCACGCCCACAGGGTACGAACACTGAAGCTTTCTTT. This encodes CASSPRPQGTNTEAFF.

The V gene is TRBV4-2, the J gene TRBJ2-7, with 8 bases aligning to TRBD1. V dropped 3 bases and J dropped 2; count of bases not matched to a gene: 3. Germline assignment: CDR1 LGHNA and CDR2 YNFKEQ. The CDR3 extends over 14 amino acids. The DNA of the CDR3 is TGTGCCAGCAGCCATGCGGACAGGGCCTACGAGCAGTACTTC. Translation gives CASSHADRAYEQYF.

For the CDR3, the DNA is TGTGCCAGCAGTTACCGGGGGGGGGACGAGCAGTACTTC. Protein: CASSYRGGDEQYF. The genes are TRBV6-6 and TRBJ2-7; TRBD2 matches 8 bases. With 2 bases clipped from V and 5 bases from J, the junction kept 2 bases outside the gene matches. This CDR3 comprises 13 residues. Germline lookup yields CDR1 MNHNY and CDR2 SVGAGI (reference sequence).

The J gene is TRBJ1-2, the V gene TRBV7-9; 7 nucleotides match TRBD1. The CDR3 has 15 residues. V lost 1 base to trimming and J lost 2 bases; unmatched junction nucleotides: 4. Per germline, CDR1 SEHNR and CDR2 FQNEAQ (reference sequence). The CDR3 nucleotides are TGTGCCAGCAGCTTAGGGGACAGTACCAACTATGGCTACACCTTC. It translates to CASSLGDSTNYGYTF.

The CDR3 DNA follows: TGTGCCAGCAGTGACTCCCGGACTAGCGGCTGGGAGCAGTACTTC. Its protein product is CASSDSRTSGWEQYF. This chain joins TRBV25-1 and TRBJ2-7; 10 nucleotides agree with TRBD2. The CDR3 totals 15 residues. Germline CDR1 MGHDK, CDR2 SYGVNS. The V gene end was trimmed by 3 bases and the J gene end by 7 bases; junction bases not matched to a gene: 9.

This rearrangement joins TRBV27 to TRBJ2-3; 8 bases line up with TRBD2. V shed 4 bases and J 2 bases; nucleotides not matched to a gene: 11. This CDR3 region has 17 residues. CDR1 and CDR2 (germline): MNHEY, SMNVEV (reference sequence). CDR3 nucleotide sequence: TGTGCCAGCAGTTCAGCCTGGACTAGCCGATTCACAGATACGCAGTATTTT. It translates to CASSSAWTSRFTDTQYF.

The chain has TRBV21-1 and TRBJ2-2; TRBD2, the D gene given by the table, was not confirmed from the DNA. TRBV21-1 is deemed a pseudogene. The CDR3 runs to 15 residues. The CDR3 reads CASSKEGLAPGELFF. In DNA form, the CDR3 reads TGTGCCAGCAGCAAAGAGGGACTAGCGCCCGGGGAGCTGTTTTTT.

This clone was observed a single time. The chain recombines TRBV5-4 with TRBJ2-7, with D possibly matching TRBD1 (6 bases). V was shortened by 5 bases and J by 6 bases, with 24 bases between the two germline ends. CDR3 length: 16 amino acids. Per germline, CDR1 SGHNT and CDR2 YYREEE (reference sequence). The DNA for the CDR3 is TGTGCCAGCAGTCAAGGCGTAGACAGGCCAAGGGGCGAGCAGTACTTC. Its protein is CASSQGVDRPRGEQYF.

V is TRBV6-5 and J is TRBJ2-7; D uncertain. The germline V gene has CDR1 MNHEY and CDR2 SVGAGI. V lost 0 bases to trimming and J lost 2 bases, with 11 bases between them. This CDR3 is built from 15 residues. The CDR3 region has the DNA TGTGCCAGCAGTTACTCGAATCCAGCGCCCTACGAGCAGTACTTC. Translating gives CASSYSNPAPYEQYF.

The rearrangement joins TRBV5-8 to TRBJ1-1; TRBD1 is a possible D gene (5 bases). V was cut by 4 bases and J by 0 bases, with 13 bases left in between. The CDR3 is 15 residues long. Germline values: CDR1 SGHTS, CDR2 YDEGEE. The CDR3 loop reads CASSASGTLNTEAFF. DNA of the CDR3: TGTGCCAGCAGCGCCTCCGGGACGTTGAACACTGAAGCTTTCTTT.

This chain connects TRBV6-5 to TRBJ2-3, with TRBD2 as a possible D gene (5 bases). This CDR3 is built from 15 residues. In germline, CDR1 is MNHEY, CDR2 SVGAGI. Trimming took off 0 bases at V and 3 bases at J, with 10 bases between the two ends. CDR3 DNA: TGTGCCAGCAGTTACTCGAGGGAGCTAACAGATACGCAGTATTTT. It yields the protein CASSYSRELTDTQYF.

V gene TRBV7-9 combines with J gene TRBJ2-5, with D possibly being TRBD2 (5 bases). Trimming took off 6 bases at V and 4 bases at J, with 24 bases between the two ends. This CDR3 region has 17 residues. The germline gives CDR1 SEHNR, CDR2 FQNEAQ (reference sequence). The CDR3 region is CASRPPLRGGSGETQYF. CDR3 DNA sequence: TGTGCCAGCAGGCCCCCGCTTAGAGGAGGTAGTGGAGAGACCCAGTACTTC.

V and J are TRBV28 and TRBJ1-1; D is perhaps TRBD1 (6 bases). Germline V gene data show CDR1 as MDHEN and CDR2 as SYDVKM. CDR3 size: 15 residues. The germline V and J ends were trimmed by 4 bases and 1 base, with 13 bases remaining between them. CDR3 amino acids: CASSSTGSWNTEAFF. CDR3 coding DNA: TGTGCCAGCAGTTCTACAGGGAGTTGGAACACTGAAGCTTTCTTT.

The CDR3 is CASSPETGGVSGANVLTF. The DNA for the CDR3 is TGTGCCAGCTCACCAGAGACAGGGGGAGTTTCTGGGGCCAACGTCCTGACTTTC. This chain connects TRBV18 to TRBJ2-6; 9 bases line up with TRBD1. Trimming removed 2 bases from V and 1 base from J; junction bases left unmatched: 6. Germline CDR1 is KGHSH and CDR2 is LQKENI. The CDR3 spans 18 residues.

This rearrangement joins TRBV6-1 to TRBJ2-3; D uncertain. The CDR3 contains 12 residues. Trimming took 6 bases from V and 6 from J, leaving 10 bases between them. Per germline, CDR1 MNHNS and CDR2 SASEGT. CDR3 nucleotides: TGTGCCAGCAGCCACCGGGCGGATACGCAGTATTTT. Its translation is CASSHRADTQYF.

The genes are TRBV18 and TRBJ1-1, with D possibly TRBD1 on 6 matching bases. The germline CDR1 and CDR2 sequences are KGHSH and LQKENI. The V gene lost 3 bases and the J gene lost 3 bases, with 14 bases spanning the gap. There are 15 residues in the CDR3. CDR3 in amino acids: CASSPAGAADTEAFF. The CDR3, as DNA: TGTGCCAGCTCACCGGCGGGGGCCGCGGACACTGAAGCTTTCTTT. The full variable domain, rest sourced from reference TRBV18 and TRBJ1-1, is NAGVMQNPRHLVRRRGQEARLRCSPMKGHSHVYWYRQLPEEGLKFMVYLQKENIIDESGMPKERFSAEFPKEGPSILRIQQVVRGDSAAYFCASSPAGAADTEAFFGQGTRLTVV.

The rearrangement joins TRBV5-4 to TRBJ2-7; the D is unclear. V lost 4 bases and J lost 3, with 17 bases in between. Per germline, CDR1 SGHNT and CDR2 YYREEE (reference sequence). The CDR3 is made up of 15 amino acids. CDR3 protein: CASSPPAAARYEQYF. DNA for the CDR3: TGTGCCAGCAGCCCCCCCGCGGCGGCCCGCTACGAGCAGTACTTC.

This chain connects TRBV11-2 to TRBJ1-3, with D tentatively TRBD1 (6 bases). Germline V gene lookup returns CDR1 SGHAT and CDR2 FQNNGV. CDR3 length equals 15 residues. V shed 5 bases and J shed 2 bases, with 13 bases lying between them. CDR3 nucleotides: TGTGCCAGCAGCCTAACACGGGGGCCTGGAAACACCATATATTTT. Translation gives CASSLTRGPGNTIYF. Filled out from reference TRBV11-2 and TRBJ1-3, the complete variable domain reads EAGVAQSPRYKIIEKRQSVAFWCNPISGHATLYWYQQILGQGPKLLIQFQNNGVVDDSQLPKDRFSAERLKGVDSTLKIQPAKLEDSAVYLCASSLTRGPGNTIYFGEGSWLTVV.

The rearrangement uses TRBV19 and TRBJ1-3; weak D call: TRBD1 (6 bases). The CDR3 totals 17 residues. CDR1 LNHDA and CDR2 SQIVND come from the germline V gene (reference sequence). V lost 2 bases and J lost 3, with 17 bases in between. Here the CDR3 reads CASSISYFGQLGNTIYF. CDR3 in DNA: TGTGCCAGTAGTATATCGTATTTCGGACAGCTTGGAAACACCATATATTTT.

This chain connects TRBV4-1 to TRBJ2-7, with 11 bases aligning to TRBD2. V lost 3 bases to trimming and J lost 2 bases; unmatched junction nucleotides: 6. This CDR3 comprises 16 residues. The germline V gene encodes CDR1 MGHRA and CDR2 YSYEKL. In nucleotides, the CDR3 is TGCGCCAGCAGCCATCTAGCGGGAGGAACCCCCTACGAGCAGTACTTC. Translation gives CASSHLAGGTPYEQYF.

V is TRBV7-2 and J is TRBJ1-1; D gene uncertain. The length of the CDR3 is 14 residues. V was cut by 1 base and J by 6 bases, with 12 bases left in between. The V gene's germline CDR1 is SGHTA and CDR2 FQGNSA. CDR3 residues: CASSLEVNWPEAFF. CDR3 nucleotide sequence: TGTGCCAGCAGCTTAGAGGTTAACTGGCCTGAAGCTTTCTTT.